This TCR beta chain was sequenced during a study of shared clonotypes between healthy human individuals. This clone has only one observation. The V end lost 3 bases, the J end lost 7 bases, and 18 bases lay between the germline ends. CDR3 size: 15 residues. CDR1 is SEHNR, CDR2 FQNEAQ, per germline (reference sequence). Using immunoSEQ multiplex PCR, the repertoire was profiled, and TCRdb retains in-frame clones only, with some absent. The sample yields a few million clones, over 85% seen once. The rearrangement links TRBV7-9 to TRBJ1-1; the D gene is possibly TRBD1 (6 bases). This receptor was obtained from a man younger than 35 in good health. Sample: naive CD4+ T cells sorted from blood. The subset was: CD45RA+ positively selected. The DNA of the CDR3 is TGTGCCAGCAGCTTGGGGGCAGCGAGCCAAGGTGAAGCTTTCTTT. Translated: CASSLGAASQGEAFF.